These 21 T cell receptor beta chains came from one sample sequenced in a study of glioma-infiltrating T cells after dendritic cell vaccination. The data were produced by immunoSEQ multiplex PCR, yet TCRdb's version contains in-frame clones alone and is incomplete. The repertoire has fewer than 25,000 clones, 79% of them found once; the top ten carry 36%. The sample in question was blood, obtained before dendritic cell vaccination. Receptor source: a human donor with glioblastoma.

This clone was counted a few times. The gene calls are TRBV7-9 and TRBJ1-1; no definite D call. CDR1 is SEHNR and CDR2 is FQNEAQ in the germline V gene (reference sequence). This CDR3 spans 15 amino acids. Between the trimmed V and J ends, which lost 0 bases and 6 bases, there was a span of 14 bases. The CDR3 coding sequence is TGTGCCAGCAGCTTAGCGGCCCCCTTCGGGGCTGAAGCTTTCTTT. Amino acids: CASSLAAPFGAEAFF.

V usage is TRBV27 and J usage is TRBJ2-3; 9 bases agree with TRBD2. The junction had 8 bases not matched to a gene; V was cut back by 5 bases and J by 8 bases. This CDR3 contains 14 residues. Germline-derived CDR1 and CDR2 are MNHEY and SMNVEV (reference sequence). CDR3 protein: CASSQGGGGGTQYF. CDR3 nucleotides: TGTGCCAGCAGTCAGGGCGGGGGGGGAGGTACGCAGTATTTT.

The chain joins TRBV27 to TRBJ1-5; D possibly corresponds to TRBD1 (6 bases). The V end was cut by 4 bases, the J end by 5 bases, with 15 bases between. This CDR3 contains 15 residues. From germline, CDR1 is MNHEY and CDR2 SMNVEV (reference sequence). CDR3 DNA sequence: TGTGCCAGCAGTTCAACCGGGACACACGATCAGCCCCAGCATTTT. It is translated as CASSSTGTHDQPQHF.

This chain joins TRBV15 and TRBJ2-2; 7 nucleotides align to TRBD2. The length of the CDR3 is 16 residues. Germline CDR1 and CDR2: LNHNV and YYDKDF (reference sequence). V shed 5 bases, J shed 2 bases, and the junction held 8 bases outside the gene matches. DNA of the CDR3: TGTGCCACCAGCGTGGTTCTAGCGGAAAACACCGGGGAGCTGTTTTTT. Encoded protein: CATSVVLAENTGELFF.

This rearrangement joins TRBV9 to TRBJ1-6, with D unresolved. The CDR3 is made up of 15 amino acids. Germline values: CDR1 SGDLS, CDR2 YYNGEE. Trimming stripped 3 bases from V and 7 bases from J, with 14 bases between. CDR3 DNA sequence: TGTGCCAGCAGCGGTCAGAAAACCGGGAATTCACCCCTCCACTTT. The encoded protein is CASSGQKTGNSPLHF.

This chain links TRBV4-1 with TRBJ1-1, with D possibly being TRBD1 (5 bases). Trimming took off 0 bases at V and 4 bases at J, with 9 bases between the two ends. CDR3 length: 14 residues. Germline V lookup: CDR1 MGHRA, CDR2 YSYEKL. CDR3 in amino acids: CASSQEAGITEAFF. As DNA, the CDR3 is TGCGCCAGCAGCCAAGAGGCAGGGATCACTGAAGCTTTCTTT.

The chain employs TRBV11-2 and TRBJ2-3; D not resolved. The CDR3 runs to 15 residues. V lost 0 bases and J 1 base, leaving 8 bases between the germline ends. Germline V CDR1 and CDR2: SGHAT, FQNNGV. Here the CDR3 reads CASSLDSTRTDTQYF. CDR3 nucleotide sequence: TGTGCCAGCAGCTTAGATTCGACTCGCACAGATACGCAGTATTTT.

The rearrangement uses TRBV11-2 and TRBJ2-5; 12 positions match TRBD2. This CDR3 has 15 amino acids. The V gene's germline CDR1 is SGHAT and CDR2 FQNNGV. V dropped 4 bases and J dropped 6; count of bases not matched to a gene: 6. CDR3 sequence reads: CASSSGTSGPKTQYF. CDR3 nucleotides: TGTGCCAGCAGCTCAGGGACTAGCGGGCCGAAGACCCAGTACTTC.

This clone was detected only once. The chain has TRBV2 and TRBJ2-3; D might be TRBD1 (5 bases). The CDR3 consists of 16 residues. The germline CDR1 and CDR2 sequences are SNHLY and FYNNEI. Trimming removed 11 bases from V and 2 bases from J, with 23 bases in between. CDR3 sequence reads: CAGRAFGAFSTDTQYF. CDR3 sequence (DNA): TGTGCCGGACGAGCTTTTGGGGCCTTCTCCACAGATACGCAGTATTTT.

In this sample, this clone turned up a few times. The V gene is TRBV7-9, the J gene TRBJ2-3, with 9 bases matching TRBD1. The trim removed 5 bases at V and 0 bases at J, leaving 3 bases unmatched. Germline assignment: CDR1 SEHNR and CDR2 FQNEAQ (reference sequence). The CDR3 covers 15 residues. The CDR3 reads CASSPQGASTDTQYF. The DNA for the CDR3 is TGTGCCAGCAGCCCACAGGGGGCGAGCACAGATACGCAGTATTTT.

The chain recombines TRBV27 with TRBJ2-7, with TRBD1 identical over 9 bases. This CDR3 has 14 residues. The V segment lost 4 bases and the J segment 5 bases; nucleotides outside the gene matches: 6. Germline lookup yields CDR1 MNHEY and CDR2 SMNVEV (reference sequence). The CDR3 coding sequence is TGTGCCAGCAGTTACAGGGGGCTGACCCACGAGCAGTACTTC. Translation: CASSYRGLTHEQYF.

V usage is TRBV28 and J usage is TRBJ2-7; TRBD2 agrees at 7 bases. This CDR3 has 14 amino acids. The germline gives CDR1 MDHEN, CDR2 SYDVKM. Unmatched junction bases numbered 7, after V lost 2 bases and J lost 6 bases. CDR3 DNA: TGTGCCAGCAGTTTAGGGCAGCGGGGCAGCGAGCAGTACTTC. This translates into CASSLGQRGSEQYF.

The V call is TRBV7-3, the J call TRBJ1-2; 7 nucleotides match TRBD1. V lost 5 bases and J lost 0; bases outside the gene matches: 3. Germline V gene data show CDR1 as SGHTA and CDR2 as FQGTGA. The CDR3 covers 14 residues. The CDR3 DNA follows: TGTGCCAGCAGCCAGGGGGGAGCTAACTATGGCTACACCTTC. It translates to CASSQGGANYGYTF.

This clone has just one count. The chain employs TRBV2 and TRBJ2-6, with a weak D call TRBD2 (6 bases). This CDR3 is built from 17 residues. Between the trimmed V and J ends, which lost 1 base and 1 base, there was a span of 11 bases. Germline values: CDR1 SNHLY, CDR2 FYNNEI. In DNA form, the CDR3 reads TGTGCCAGCAGTGAAGGACTAGGAAGTTCTGGGGCCAACGTCCTGACTTTC. It is translated as CASSEGLGSSGANVLTF.

This chain links TRBV14 with TRBJ2-7; D is possibly TRBD2 (6 bases). The CDR3 has 15 amino acids. Trimming removed 3 bases from V and 4 bases from J, with 16 bases in between. The germline V gene has CDR1 SGHDN and CDR2 FVKESK. CDR3: CASSQLSGGRYEQYF. The CDR3, as DNA: TGTGCCAGCAGCCAGCTAAGTGGAGGGAGGTACGAGCAGTACTTC.

This CDR3 reads CATREGGTDTQYF. Here the CDR3 DNA reads TGTGCCACCAGGGAGGGTGGGACAGATACGCAGTATTTT. The chain recombines TRBV15 with TRBJ2-3; possibly TRBD2 for D (6 bases). Germline V gives CDR1 LNHNV, CDR2 YYDKDF (reference sequence). V gave up 6 bases and J gave up 3 bases, with 10 bases separating them. The CDR3 length is 13 residues.

Only one count was recorded for this clone. The V call is TRBV28, the J call TRBJ1-1; TRBD1 might be the D (6 bases). Germline assignment: CDR1 MDHEN and CDR2 SYDVKM. V shed 5 bases and J shed 2 bases, with 12 bases lying between them. This CDR3 spans 14 amino acids. The CDR3: CASSNLRGNTEAFF. The CDR3 bases are TGTGCCAGCAGTAACCTCAGGGGTAACACTGAAGCTTTCTTT.

V gene TRBV5-4 combines with J gene TRBJ2-5; TRBD1 agrees at 7 bases. The V gene's germline CDR1 is SGHNT and CDR2 YYREEE (reference sequence). CDR3 length: 15 residues. Trimming cost V 4 bases and J 4 bases; bases outside gene matches: 10. In DNA form, the CDR3 reads TGTGCCAGCAGCCCCGAGACAGGGCGCTCAGAGACCCAGTACTTC. Residues: CASSPETGRSETQYF.

The CDR3 nucleotides read TGTGCCAGCAGTTACTTAGGGACAGGGGGCCTCAATGAGCAGTTCTTC. Residues: CASSYLGTGGLNEQFF. This rearrangement joins TRBV6-6 to TRBJ2-1; TRBD1 matches 12 bases. Germline V gene data show CDR1 as MNHNY and CDR2 as SVGAGI (reference sequence). The CDR3 spans 16 residues. V was clipped by 1 base and J by 6 bases; unmatched bases: 4.

The genes are TRBV15 and TRBJ2-7; TRBD2 is a possible D gene (6 bases). The V end lost 4 bases, the J end lost 1 base, and 11 bases lay between the germline ends. Per the germline V gene, CDR1 is LNHNV and CDR2 is YYDKDF (reference sequence). This CDR3 has 14 residues. CDR3 in DNA: TGTGCCACCAGCACGCGGGAAAAGTCCTACGAGCAGTACTTC. This sequence encodes CATSTREKSYEQYF.

The CDR3 here is CASSSQQGTGELFF. The CDR3, as DNA: TGTGCCAGCAGCTCCCAACAGGGGACCGGGGAGCTGTTTTTT. The chain recombines TRBV7-2 with TRBJ2-2, with TRBD1 matching over 7 bases. CDR3 length: 14 residues. J gave up 5 bases and V 4 bases, and 4 bases lay outside the gene matches. CDR1 is SGHTA and CDR2 is FQGNSA in the germline V gene.